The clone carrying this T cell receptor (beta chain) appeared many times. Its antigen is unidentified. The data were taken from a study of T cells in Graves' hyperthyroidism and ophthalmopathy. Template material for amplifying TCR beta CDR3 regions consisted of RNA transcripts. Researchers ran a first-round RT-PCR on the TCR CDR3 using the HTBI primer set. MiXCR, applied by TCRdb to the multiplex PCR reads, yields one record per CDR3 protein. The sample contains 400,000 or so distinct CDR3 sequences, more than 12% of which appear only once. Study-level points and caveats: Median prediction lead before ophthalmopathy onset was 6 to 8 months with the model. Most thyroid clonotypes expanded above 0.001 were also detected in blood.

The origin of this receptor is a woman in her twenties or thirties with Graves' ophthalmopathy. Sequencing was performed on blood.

The CDR3 DNA is TGTGCCAGCAGCCCTTTTGCTTCCTACGAGCAGTACTTC. Translating gives CASSPFASYEQYF. The chain links TRBV28 to TRBJ2-7, with D hard to call. The V gene's germline CDR1 is MDHEN and CDR2 SYDVKM. Trimming pared 6 bases from V and 1 base from J, leaving 10 bases between. The CDR3 is made up of 13 amino acids.